The present T cell receptor beta chain was sequenced within a study of blood T cell repertoires in COVID-19. Study information: The United States, Italy and Spain supplied acute and convalescent COVID-19 samples. PBMCs, B-cell-depleted T cells, or T cells were the source of the cDNA or gDNA that made up the material.

The CDR3 covers 15 residues. CDR1 is MDHEN, CDR2 SYDVKM, per germline. Trimming at V came to 1 base and at J to 2 bases, leaving 5 bases not matched to a gene. A remark on this clone: Other DNA sequences within the sample encode an identical CDR3.

Original processing methods: Counts of nucleated cells, estimated from reference gene primer amplification, were obtained. Assay: immunoSEQ multiplex PCR; the TCRdb copy retains only in-frame clones and omits some. From that table come the V and J calls and clone size; the DNA was used to work out D and trimming. The table includes about 380,000 clones, around 90% detected once. This rearrangement joins TRBV28 to TRBJ2-7; 7 bases match TRBD2. Material for sequencing was peripheral blood. This receptor was taken from a young man with active or convalescent COVID-19. CDR3 nucleotides: TGTGCCAGCAGTTTATACGCCGGGGGGACCTACGAGCAGTACTTC. It translates to CASSLYAGGTYEQYF.